The rows below give T cell receptor beta chains drawn from one sample of a study of blood T cell repertoires in COVID-19. Profiling relied on immunoSEQ multiplex PCR, and the TCRdb table lists in-frame clones only, not all of them. Here the sample spans 35,000 to 50,000 clones, about 79% being singletons. What was sequenced was peripheral blood. These TCRs come from a human donor with acute or convalescent COVID-19. The donor label of this sample is uncertain. CDR3s include the opening cysteine and the closing phenylalanine or tryptophan. The D gene is left open where the match is weak. Clone size is stated in some rows and not others, as once, few, many or a class when expanded.

d_gene | j_gene | abundance | v_gene | CDR3nt | CDR3aa
TRBD1 | TRBJ2-6 | few | TRBV5-1 | TGCGCCAGCAGCTTCAGGACAGGGGGGTCCTCTGGGGCCAACGTCCTGACTTTC | CASSFRTGGSSGANVLTF
NA | TRBJ2-2 | NA | TRBV11-2 | TGTGCCAGCAGTACAGGGAGTACTTCCGGGGAGCTGTTTTTT | CASSTGSTSGELFF
NA | TRBJ1-2 | NA | TRBV28 | TGTGCCAGCAGTTCGGGGTTGGATGGCTACACCTTC | CASSSGLDGYTF
TRBD2 | TRBJ2-1 | NA | TRBV6-4 | TGTGCCAGCAGTACCGGGACTAGCGGTTCTGAGCAGTTCTTC | CASSTGTSGSEQFF
NA | TRBJ1-2 | NA | TRBV6-5 | TGTGCCAGCAGCCCCCGGGAAAACTATGGCTACACCTTC | CASSPRENYGYTF
TRBD1 | TRBJ2-1 | NA | TRBV11-2 | TGTGCCAGCAGCTCGGGGACAGTCTACAATGAGCAGTTCTTC | CASSSGTVYNEQFF
TRBD1 | TRBJ1-2 | NA | TRBV10-3 | TGTGCCATCAGCCTACAGGGGGCGGACTATGGCTACACCTTC | CAISLQGADYGYTF
TRBD2 | TRBJ2-1 | NA | TRBV5-4 | TGTGCCAGCAGCTTCGGGAGGGATCCCTACAATGAGCAGTTCTTC | CASSFGRDPYNEQFF
TRBD2 | TRBJ2-3 | NA | TRBV27 | TGTGCCAGCAGTCTACGGGAGGCAGATACGCAGTATTTT | CASSLREADTQYF
TRBD1 | TRBJ1-1 | NA | TRBV7-6 | TGTGCCAGCAGCTTAGAGGCAGGGGGCCAAATGAACACTGAAGCTTTCTTT | CASSLEAGGQMNTEAFF
TRBD1 | TRBJ1-1 | NA | TRBV19 | TGTGCCAGTAGGGGACAGGGACCGAACACTGAAGCTTTCTTT | CASRGQGPNTEAFF
NA | TRBJ2-7 | few | TRBV5-1 | TGCGCCAGCAGCGCGGGACAGCCAGCCTACGAGCAGTACTTC | CASSAGQPAYEQYF
NA | TRBJ2-7 | NA | TRBV6-6 | TGTGCCAGCAGTCAACAGGGTCTTAGTATCTCCGAGCAGTACTTC | CASSQQGLSISEQYF
NA | TRBJ1-3 | NA | TRBV19 | TGTGCCAGTAGTACCTCGGTGCAAGTCGGAAACACCATATATTTT | CASSTSVQVGNTIYF
TRBD1 | TRBJ1-1 | NA | TRBV19 | TGTGCCAGTAGGGGGACAGGAAGGGATGAAGCTTTCTTT | CASRGTGRDEAFF
NA | TRBJ2-3 | NA | TRBV19 | TGTGCCAGTACCGATACAGGCACAGATACGCAGTATTTT | CASTDTGTDTQYF
TRBD2 | TRBJ2-3 | NA | TRBV3-1/TRBV3-2 | TGTGCCAGCAGCCAAGGTAGTAGCGGGAGGGATACGCAGTATTTT | CASSQGSSGRDTQYF
TRBD2 | TRBJ2-1 | NA | TRBV5-1 | TGCGCCAGCAGCTTACCCACGGGACTAGCCTACAATGAGCAGTTCTTC | CASSLPTGLAYNEQFF
TRBD1 | TRBJ1-2 | NA | TRBV6-5 | TGTGCCAGCAGTTCGGGACAGGGCATGTTTGGCTACACCTTC | CASSSGQGMFGYTF
NA | TRBJ2-5 | NA | TRBV7-9 | TGTGCCAGCAGCTTGGTCCCGGGATTCCAAGAGACCCAGTACTTC | CASSLVPGFQETQYF
TRBD1 | TRBJ1-1 | NA | TRBV7-7 | TGTGCTACCGCGGACAGGAGCAACACTGAAGCTTTCTTT | CATADRSNTEAFF
TRBD2 | TRBJ2-7 | few | TRBV6-5 | TGTGCCAGCTCTCGAGGACTAGTACTAGGCGAGCAGTACTTC | CASSRGLVLGEQYF
NA | TRBJ1-1 | NA | TRBV6-5 | TGTGCCAGCAGTTACTCGAGCAGGGGGAACACTGAAGCTTTCTTT | CASSYSSRGNTEAFF
NA | TRBJ1-1 | NA | TRBV4-3 | TGCGCCAGCAGCCAAGATCCCGGGGGGAGGACTGAAGCTTTCTTT | CASSQDPGGRTEAFF
TRBD2 | TRBJ2-1 | NA | TRBV7-7 | TGTGCTAGCAGCTTAGCTTACAGCGGGGGGAACAATGAGCAGTTCTTC | CASSLAYSGGNNEQFF
TRBD1 | TRBJ1-6 | NA | TRBV6-5 | TGTGCCAGCAGGACAGGGTTTACGTCCCTCCACTTT | CASRTGFTSLHF
TRBD1 | TRBJ1-1 | NA | TRBV6-5 | TGTGCCAGCAGTAACGAGGGACAGGGGGCTTTCTTT | CASSNEGQGAFF
TRBD1 | TRBJ1-4 | NA | TRBV4-2 | TGTGCCAGCAGTGACGGACAGGGGATAAATGAAAAACTGTTTTTT | CASSDGQGINEKLFF